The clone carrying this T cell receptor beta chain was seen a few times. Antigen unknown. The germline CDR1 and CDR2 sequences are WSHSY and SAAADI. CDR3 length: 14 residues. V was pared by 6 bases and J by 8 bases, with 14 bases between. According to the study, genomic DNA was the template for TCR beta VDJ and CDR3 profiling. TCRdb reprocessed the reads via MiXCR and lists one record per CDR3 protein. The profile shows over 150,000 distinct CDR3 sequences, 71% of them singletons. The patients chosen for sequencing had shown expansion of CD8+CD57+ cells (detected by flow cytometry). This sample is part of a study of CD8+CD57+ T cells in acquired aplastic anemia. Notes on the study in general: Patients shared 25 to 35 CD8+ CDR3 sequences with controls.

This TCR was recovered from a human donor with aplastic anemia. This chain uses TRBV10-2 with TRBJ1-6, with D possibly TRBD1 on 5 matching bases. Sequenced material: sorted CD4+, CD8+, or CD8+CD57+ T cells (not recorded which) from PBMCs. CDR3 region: CASRTGTAHSPLHF. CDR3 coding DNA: TGCGCCAGCAGAACCGGGACCGCTCATTCACCCCTCCACTTT.